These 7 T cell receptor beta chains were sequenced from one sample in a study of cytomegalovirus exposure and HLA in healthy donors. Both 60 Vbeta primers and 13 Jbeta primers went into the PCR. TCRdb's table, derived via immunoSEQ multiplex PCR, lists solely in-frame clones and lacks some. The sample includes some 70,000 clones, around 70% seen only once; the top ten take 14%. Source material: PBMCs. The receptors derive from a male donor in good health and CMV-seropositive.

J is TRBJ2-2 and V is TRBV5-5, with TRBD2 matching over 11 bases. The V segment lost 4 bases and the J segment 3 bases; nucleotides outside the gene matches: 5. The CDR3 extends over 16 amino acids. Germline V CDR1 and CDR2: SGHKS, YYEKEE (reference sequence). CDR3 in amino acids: CASSLSGRAHTGELFF. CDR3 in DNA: TGTGCCAGCAGCCTTAGCGGGAGGGCCCACACCGGGGAGCTGTTTTTT.

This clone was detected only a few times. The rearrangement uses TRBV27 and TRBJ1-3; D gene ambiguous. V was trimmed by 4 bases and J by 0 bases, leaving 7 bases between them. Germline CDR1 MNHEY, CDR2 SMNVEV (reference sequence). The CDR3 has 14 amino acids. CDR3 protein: CASSSSTSGNTIYF. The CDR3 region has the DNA TGTGCCAGCAGTTCCAGTACCTCTGGAAACACCATATATTTT.

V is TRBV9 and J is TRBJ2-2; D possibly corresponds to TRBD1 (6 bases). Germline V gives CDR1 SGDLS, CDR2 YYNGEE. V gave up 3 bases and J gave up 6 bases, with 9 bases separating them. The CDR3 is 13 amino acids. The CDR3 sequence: CASSATGPGELFF. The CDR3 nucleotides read TGTGCCAGCAGCGCCACAGGGCCCGGGGAGCTGTTTTTT.

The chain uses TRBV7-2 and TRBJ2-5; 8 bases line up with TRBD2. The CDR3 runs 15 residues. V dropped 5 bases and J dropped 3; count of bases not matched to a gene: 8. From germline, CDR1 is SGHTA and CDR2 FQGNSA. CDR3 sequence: CASSPGGAGEETQYF. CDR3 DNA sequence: TGTGCCAGCAGCCCGGGGGGGGCGGGGGAAGAGACCCAGTACTTC.

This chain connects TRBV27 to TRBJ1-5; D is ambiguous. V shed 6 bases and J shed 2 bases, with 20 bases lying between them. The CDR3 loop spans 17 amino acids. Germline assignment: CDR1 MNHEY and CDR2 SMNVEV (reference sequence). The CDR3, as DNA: TGTGCCAGCAGCCCTCGATCTAACACAGAAGGCAATCAGCCCCAGCATTTT. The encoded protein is CASSPRSNTEGNQPQHF.

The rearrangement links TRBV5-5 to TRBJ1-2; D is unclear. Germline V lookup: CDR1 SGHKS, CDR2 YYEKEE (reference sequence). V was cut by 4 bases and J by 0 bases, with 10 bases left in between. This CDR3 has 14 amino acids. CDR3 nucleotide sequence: TGTGCCAGCAGCCCCACCCGGGCTAACTATGGCTACACCTTC. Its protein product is CASSPTRANYGYTF. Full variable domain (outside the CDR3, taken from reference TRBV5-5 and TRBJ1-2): DAGVTQSPTHLIKTRGQQVTLRCSPISGHKSVSWYQQVLGQGPQFIFQYYEKEERGRGNFPDRFSARQFPNYSSELNVNALLLGDSALYLCASSPTRANYGYTFGSGTRLTVV.

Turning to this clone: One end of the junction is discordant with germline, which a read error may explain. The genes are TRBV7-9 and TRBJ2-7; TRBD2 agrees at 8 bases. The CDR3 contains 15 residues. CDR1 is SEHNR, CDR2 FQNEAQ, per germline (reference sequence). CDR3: CSSSLRSGSSYEQYF. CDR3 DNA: TGTTCCAGCAGCTTACGGAGCGGGAGCTCCTACGAGCAGTACTTC.